The next 23 T cell receptor beta chains were all read from a single sample in a study of regulatory T cells in long-lasting Graves disease. The authors built TCR beta libraries using iRepertoire HTBI primers and Arm-PCR of CDR3 regions. MiXCR was run by TCRdb on the multiplex PCR reads, yielding one entry per CDR3 protein. Here the sample spans over 500,000 distinct CDR3 sequences, roughly 16% being singletons. Time point described: newly diagnosed GD, antithyroid drugs for less than 3 months. Preparation of the TCR library used RNA extracted from PBMCs. The same sample was also studied in work on T cells in Graves' hyperthyroidism and ophthalmopathy.

The sample in question was peripheral blood mononuclear cells (PBMCs), obtained at new diagnosis, from a patient treated with antithyroid drugs. The receptor source for this set is a young woman with Graves disease.

Many counts were recorded for this clonotype. The gene calls are TRBV7-9 and TRBJ2-3, with 8 bases that match TRBD2. Trimming cost V 2 bases and J 5 bases; bases outside gene matches: 6. This CDR3 has 15 residues. Looked up from germline, CDR1 is SEHNR and CDR2 is FQNEAQ (reference sequence). The CDR3 reads CASSLPTSAEDTQYF. CDR3 coding DNA: TGTGCCAGCAGCTTACCGACTAGCGCCGAAGATACGCAGTATTTT. Looking up the rest from reference TRBV7-9 and TRBJ2-3 gives the full variable domain: DTGVSQNPRHKITKRGQNVTFRCDPISEHNRLYWYRQTLGQGPEFLTYFQNEAQLEKSRLLSDRFSAERPKGSFSTLEIQRTEQGDSAMYLCASSLPTSAEDTQYFGPGTRLTVL.

This clonotype occurred many times. V usage is TRBV11-2 and J usage is TRBJ2-7; D is ambiguous. This CDR3 region has 12 residues. Trimming shortened V by 5 bases and J by 2 bases, and 7 bases separated the two germline ends. Looked up from germline, CDR1 is SGHAT and CDR2 is FQNNGV. The CDR3 DNA follows: TGTGCCAGCAGCCTGTCAGCCTACGAGCAGTACTTC. Translating it yields CASSLSAYEQYF.

This clonotype showed up just a few times. The CDR3 is CASSLSDMGNNEQFF. DNA of the CDR3: TGCGCCAGCAGCTTATCAGATATGGGAAACAATGAGCAGTTCTTC. This chain joins TRBV5-1 and TRBJ2-1; no definite D call. The CDR3 loop spans 15 amino acids. Germline loops: CDR1 SGHRS, CDR2 YFSETQ. V dropped 2 bases and J dropped 5 bases, with 14 bases sitting between them.

The sample holds many counts of this clonotype. The V gene is TRBV7-3, the J gene TRBJ1-1; D might be TRBD1 (5 bases). Trimming shortened V by 5 bases and J by 4 bases, and 14 bases separated the two germline ends. In germline, CDR1 is SGHTA, CDR2 FQGTGA. CDR3 length: 14 residues. CDR3 amino acids: CASSPDGASTEAFF. CDR3 coding DNA: TGTGCCAGCAGCCCGGATGGGGCGAGCACTGAAGCTTTCTTT.

This clonotype was counted at least ten times. The J gene is TRBJ2-1, the V gene TRBV28; TRBD2 is a possible D gene (5 bases). Germline assignment: CDR1 MDHEN and CDR2 SYDVKM. The length of the CDR3 is 15 residues. The V gene lost 6 bases and the J gene lost 5 bases, with 17 bases spanning the gap. The DNA for the CDR3 is TGTGCCAGCAGCCCAGCGGACCGAAGAGACAATGAGCAGTTCTTC. This gives the protein CASSPADRRDNEQFF.

This clonotype was observed at least ten times. The chain links TRBV16 to TRBJ1-2; the D gene is possibly TRBD1 (6 bases). The V end lost 0 bases, the J end lost 6 bases, and 11 bases lay between the germline ends. The CDR3 is 14 residues long. Germline CDR1 reads KGHSY; CDR2 reads FQNENV. This chain's CDR3 is CASSQSRQEHGYTF. In nucleotides, the CDR3 is TGTGCCAGCAGCCAATCCCGACAGGAACATGGCTACACCTTC.

This clonotype was found many times. The J gene is TRBJ1-5, the V gene TRBV12-3 or TRBV12-4; 7 bases agree with TRBD1. V shed 1 base, J shed 7 bases, and the junction held 4 bases outside the gene matches. CDR3 length: 14 residues. The CDR3, as DNA: TGTGCCAGCAGTTTAGGACAGGGACAACAGCCCCAGCATTTT. Protein: CASSLGQGQQPQHF.

This clonotype appeared many times. CDR3 coding DNA: TGTGCCAGCAGATCGCCCGAGGGGGCTGGCTATGGCTACACCTTC. This codes for CASRSPEGAGYGYTF. The genes are TRBV6-2 or TRBV6-3 and TRBJ1-2; TRBD1 matches at 7 bases. Germline-derived CDR1 and CDR2 are MNHEY and SVGEGT. The CDR3 contains 15 residues. V gave up 6 bases and J gave up 4 bases; unmatched junction bases: 11.

This clonotype was seen at least ten times. The chain combines TRBV28 with TRBJ2-3; the D is unclear. Trimming stripped 5 bases from V and 11 bases from J, with 17 bases between. The CDR3 is 13 residues long. Germline lookup yields CDR1 MDHEN and CDR2 SYDVKM. This chain's CDR3 is CASSQFAESRQYF. CDR3 DNA sequence: TGTGCCAGCAGTCAATTCGCCGAAAGCAGGCAGTATTTT.

This clonotype has just a few counts. The rearrangement uses TRBV20-1 and TRBJ2-1, with 7 bases matching TRBD2. After removal of 5 bases from V and 2 bases from J, the junction contained 12 bases not matched to a gene. The CDR3 has 16 amino acids. Germline CDR1 DFQATT, CDR2 SNEGSKA (reference sequence). CDR3 sequence: CSAYLKAGDTYNEQFF. CDR3 sequence (DNA): TGCAGTGCTTATTTAAAGGCGGGAGACACCTACAATGAGCAGTTCTTC.

This clonotype occurred many times. The chain employs TRBV20-1 and TRBJ2-5; D may be TRBD2 (5 bases). Germline CDR1 reads DFQATT; CDR2 reads SNEGSKA (reference sequence). Trimming removed 3 bases from V and 5 bases from J, with 7 bases in between. The CDR3 extends over 11 amino acids. The CDR3 region is CSASGVETQYF. CDR3 bases: TGCAGTGCTAGCGGGGTGGAGACCCAGTACTTC.

This clonotype came up many times. V gene TRBV18 combines with J gene TRBJ2-1, with D possibly called TRBD1 or TRBD2 (5 bases each). Germline V gives CDR1 KGHSH, CDR2 LQKENI. V lost 0 bases and J 8 bases, leaving 8 bases between the germline ends. CDR3 length: 13 residues. The CDR3 bases are TGTGCCAGCTCACCACCGGGGGTGCATGAGCAGTTCTTC. It codes for CASSPPGVHEQFF. Together with reference TRBV18 and TRBJ2-1, the CDR3 gives the full variable domain: NAGVMQNPRHLVRRRGQEARLRCSPMKGHSHVYWYRQLPEEGLKFMVYLQKENIIDESGMPKERFSAEFPKEGPSILRIQQVVRGDSAAYFCASSPPGVHEQFFGPGTRLTVL.

This clonotype was counted many times. The rearrangement uses TRBV27 and TRBJ2-5; D may correspond to TRBD1 or TRBD2 (5 bases each). The V gene's germline CDR1 is MNHEY and CDR2 SMNVEV (reference sequence). CDR3 size: 15 residues. V shed 7 bases and J shed 0 bases, with 15 bases lying between them. The CDR3 region is CASTQTGGHQETQYF. For the CDR3, the DNA is TGTGCCAGCACCCAAACTGGGGGACACCAAGAGACCCAGTACTTC.

This clonotype was counted many times. This chain links TRBV28 with TRBJ2-3; D is perhaps TRBD1 (6 bases). CDR3 length: 14 residues. Germline CDR1 and CDR2: MDHEN and SYDVKM. Trimming shortened V by 7 bases and J by 2 bases, and 13 bases separated the two germline ends. For the CDR3, the DNA is TGTGCCAGCACCACGACAGGTTTCACAGATACGCAGTATTTT. Translation: CASTTTGFTDTQYF. Full variable domain (remainder filled in from reference TRBV28 and TRBJ2-3): DVKVTQSSRYLVKRTGEKVFLECVQDMDHENMFWYRQDPGLGLRLIYFSYDVKMKEKGDIPEGYSVSREKKERFSLILESASTNQTSMYLCASTTTGFTDTQYFGPGTRLTVL.

With regard to this clonotype: An end of the junction differs from the germline gene, which may be a read error. The rearrangement joins TRBV7-2 to TRBJ1-2; 7 bases fit TRBD1. In germline, CDR1 is SGHTA, CDR2 FQGNSA. The CDR3 totals 15 residues. Here the CDR3 reads CASSLAQGQPGGHTF. The CDR3 bases are TGTGCCAGCAGCTTAGCACAGGGACAGCCGGGTGGCCACACCTTC. Filled out from reference TRBV7-2 and TRBJ1-2, the complete variable domain reads GAGVSQSPSNKVTEKGKDVELRCDPISGHTALYWYRQSLGQGLEFLIYFQGNSAPDKSGLPSDRFSAERTGGSVSTLTIQRTQQEDSAVYLCASSLAQGQPGGHTFGSGTRLTVV.

The gene calls are TRBV19 and TRBJ2-7; tentatively, D is TRBD2 (5 bases). V lost 9 bases to trimming and J lost 9 bases, with 21 bases between them. CDR3 length equals 13 residues. The V gene's germline CDR1 is LNHDA and CDR2 SQIVND (reference sequence). For the CDR3, the DNA is TGTGCCAGACTAAACGTCGCAACACGGGGGCAGTACTTC. This codes for CARLNVATRGQYF.

The chain employs TRBV29-1 and TRBJ2-7, with a weak D call TRBD1 (5 bases). This CDR3 contains 13 residues. Germline CDR1 reads SQVTM; CDR2 reads ANQGSEA. Trimming cost V 4 bases and J 1 base, with 11 bases left between them. The CDR3 sequence: CSVVTGSSYEQYF. The DNA of the CDR3 is TGCAGCGTTGTAACAGGCAGTTCCTACGAGCAGTACTTC.

This clonotype was counted a few times. The chain combines TRBV29-1 with TRBJ2-6; D is unclear. Trimming shortened V by 4 bases and J by 3 bases, and 7 bases separated the two germline ends. The germline CDR1 and CDR2 sequences are SQVTM and ANQGSEA. This CDR3 has 13 amino acids. The CDR3: CSVGLNGANVLTF. The CDR3 DNA follows: TGCAGCGTTGGTCTTAATGGGGCCAACGTCCTGACTTTC.

The table lists this clonotype with a few counts. The chain carries TRBV10-3 and TRBJ2-5; D gene unclear. The ends were cut back, 10 bases at V and 1 base at J, with 10 bases in the middle. The CDR3 has 12 residues. Germline V lookup: CDR1 ENHRY, CDR2 SYGVKD. The DNA for the CDR3 is TGTGCCACCGGGCATCTCCAAGAGACCCAGTACTTC. This sequence encodes CATGHLQETQYF.

Many counts were recorded for this clonotype. V gene TRBV2 combines with J gene TRBJ1-3; no firm D call. CDR1 and CDR2 from the germline V gene are SNHLY and FYNNEI. The V end lost 2 bases, the J end lost 0 bases, and 11 bases lay between the germline ends. This CDR3 has 16 residues. CDR3 DNA sequence: TGTGCCAGCAGTGAATTTCACCTCCGCTCTGGAAACACCATATATTTT. It is translated as CASSEFHLRSGNTIYF.

The table lists this clonotype with many counts. V gene TRBV2 combines with J gene TRBJ2-1, with 9 bases that match TRBD2. This CDR3 contains 17 residues. Germline-derived CDR1 and CDR2 are SNHLY and FYNNEI. V shed 2 bases and J 4 bases; nucleotides not matched to a gene: 9. CDR3 sequence: CASSETTGLAGYNEQFF. CDR3 DNA sequence: TGTGCCAGCAGTGAAACCACGGGACTAGCAGGTTACAATGAGCAGTTCTTC.

A note on this clonotype: This may come from a read error, since a much larger clone is one base off. V and J are TRBV27 and TRBJ2-3; 9 bases align to TRBD2. The CDR3 extends over 15 amino acids. Per germline, CDR1 MNHEY and CDR2 SMNVEV (reference sequence). The ends lost 5 bases at V and 8 bases at J; junction bases unmatched: 11. DNA for the CDR3: TGTGCCAGCAGTACCGCGGCAGCGGGAGGAGGTACGCAGTATTTT. This gives the protein CASSTAAAGGGTQYF.

Many counts were recorded for this clonotype. The chain uses TRBV2 and TRBJ1-5; D not certain. Germline V gives CDR1 SNHLY, CDR2 FYNNEI. This CDR3 has 14 residues. Deletions cut 4 bases from V and 3 bases from J, with 10 bases between. The CDR3 region has the DNA TGTGCCAGCAGTGGGCCTTCCCCCAATCAGCCCCAGCATTTT. Translating gives CASSGPSPNQPQHF. The full variable domain, with the rest looked up from reference TRBV2 and TRBJ1-5, is EPEVTQTPSHQVTQMGQEVILRCVPISNHLYFYWYRQILGQKVEFLVSFYNNEISEKSEIFDDQFSVERPDGSNFTLKIRSTKLEDSAMYFCASSGPSPNQPQHFGDGTRLSIL.